The following is a T cell receptor beta chain sequence with its context. Its antigen is not known. The data were taken from a study of OX40 agonist ivuxolimab in advanced cancers. Study-wide context: Allowance was made for prior anti-PD-1, anti-PD-L1 or anti-CTLA-4 therapy, and 40% had some.

The study's findings and limits: Some nonresponders likewise displayed low normalized T-cell clonal expansion.

Systemic immunosuppression or autoimmune disease history was grounds to exclude patients. Collection of blood occurred at baseline, at cycle 4 day 1, and at cycle 7 day 1. V was shortened by 0 bases and J by 13 bases, with 7 bases between the two germline ends. The CDR3 totals 10 residues. Germline values: CDR1 MGHRA, CDR2 YSYEKL. Assay: immunoSEQ multiplex PCR; the TCRdb copy retains only in-frame clones and omits some. The sample consists of roughly 80,000 clones, 65% to 90% of them appearing once. This chain links TRBV4-1 with TRBJ2-7; no clear D gene. The sample was CD4+ or CD8+ T cells sorted from blood, taken in a trial of the OX40 agonist ivuxolimab. The source is an adult with an advanced solid tumor such as melanoma, head and neck, liver or kidney cancer. CDR3 coding DNA: TGCGCCAGCAGCCAAGATCGGGTCTACTTC. Protein: CASSQDRVYF.